Listed below are T cell receptor beta chains from one sample, sequenced in a study of OX40 agonist ivuxolimab in advanced cancers. Measured with immunoSEQ multiplex PCR; TCRdb has only the in-frame clones, and not every one. The sample gives 75,000 to 80,000 clones, about nine tenths of which show up once; 6.2% is in the top ten. Sequences were derived from CD4+ or CD8+ T cells sorted from blood, sampled in a trial of the OX40 agonist ivuxolimab. The receptors derive from an adult with an advanced solid tumor such as melanoma, head and neck, liver or kidney cancer. Each CDR3 is given with its conserved first and last residue. A D gene is named only where the DNA matches it firmly. For some rows the clone size is stated as once, few or many, or as a class when expanded; others skip it.

v_gene	d_gene	j_gene	abundance	CDR3aa	CDR3nt
TRBV11-2	-	TRBJ2-7	-	CASSLASYEQYF	TGTGCCAGCAGCTTAGCGTCCTACGAGCAGTACTTC
TRBV2	TRBD1	TRBJ1-2	few	CASSRTGEVEGYTF	TGTGCCAGCAGCCGGACAGGGGAGGTTGAAGGCTACACCTTC
TRBV5-5	TRBD2	TRBJ2-3	-	CASSLGLAGGLTDTQYF	TGTGCCAGCAGCTTGGGGCTAGCGGGGGGCCTCACAGATACGCAGTATTTT
TRBV28	-	TRBJ1-1	-	CASSQGPSPSGRNTEAFF	TGTGCCAGCAGTCAAGGACCAAGCCCATCTGGACGGAACACTGAAGCTTTCTTT
TRBV5-1	TRBD1	TRBJ1-4	-	CASSQDRGEKLFF	TGCGCCAGCAGCCAGGACAGGGGGGAAAAACTGTTTTTT
TRBV2	TRBD2	TRBJ2-2	-	CASSSLAEAGELFF	TGTGCCAGCAGTTCGCTAGCGGAGGCCGGGGAGCTGTTTTTT
TRBV7-6	TRBD2	TRBJ2-4	-	CASSPFGGVAKNIQYF	TGTGCCAGCAGCCCCTTTGGGGGGGTAGCCAAAAACATTCAGTACTTC
TRBV11-2	-	TRBJ2-2	few	CASSLDIGYTGELFF	TGTGCCAGCAGCTTAGATATCGGGTATACCGGGGAGCTGTTTTTT
TRBV10-1	-	TRBJ2-7	few	CASSAWGAQGEQYF	TGCGCCAGCAGTGCGTGGGGGGCGCAAGGCGAGCAGTACTTC
TRBV7-3	-	TRBJ2-5	-	CASSLSPRETQYF	TGTGCCAGCAGCTTAAGTCCGAGGGAGACCCAGTACTTC
TRBV10-3	TRBD1	TRBJ1-5	-	CAIRAGQGAGQPQHF	TGTGCCATCAGAGCAGGACAGGGGGCCGGTCAGCCCCAGCATTTT